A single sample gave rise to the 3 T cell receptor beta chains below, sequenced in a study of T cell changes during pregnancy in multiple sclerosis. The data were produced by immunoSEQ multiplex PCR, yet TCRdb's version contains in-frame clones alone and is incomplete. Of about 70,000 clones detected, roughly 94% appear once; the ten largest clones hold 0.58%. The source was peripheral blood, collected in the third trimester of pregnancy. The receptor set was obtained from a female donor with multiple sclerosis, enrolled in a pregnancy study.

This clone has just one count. The CDR3 loop is CASRNYRGYSYEQYF. For the CDR3, the DNA is TGTGCCAGCAGGAATTACAGGGGCTATTCCTACGAGCAGTACTTC. The gene calls are TRBV2 and TRBJ2-7; 7 bases line up with TRBD1. The V gene end was trimmed by 6 bases and the J gene end by 1 base; junction bases not matched to a gene: 9. Germline V gives CDR1 SNHLY, CDR2 FYNNEI. This CDR3 has 15 residues.

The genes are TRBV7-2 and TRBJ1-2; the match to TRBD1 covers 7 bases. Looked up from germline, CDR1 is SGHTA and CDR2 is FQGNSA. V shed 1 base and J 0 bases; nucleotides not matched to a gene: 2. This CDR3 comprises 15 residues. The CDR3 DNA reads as TGTGCCAGCAGCTTAGGAGGGGGCTCTAACTATGGCTACACCTTC. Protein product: CASSLGGGSNYGYTF.

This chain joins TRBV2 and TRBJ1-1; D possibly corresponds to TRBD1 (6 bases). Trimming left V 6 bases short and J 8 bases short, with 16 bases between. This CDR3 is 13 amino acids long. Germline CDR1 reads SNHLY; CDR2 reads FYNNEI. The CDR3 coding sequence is TGTGCCAGCAGACAGGGAGGGAGGGGGGAAGCTTTCTTT. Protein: CASRQGGRGEAFF.